The 29 T cell receptor beta chains below all came from one sample that was sequenced in a study of blood T cell repertoires in COVID-19. Produced via immunoSEQ multiplex PCR; TCRdb's table is partial and in-frame only. Altogether 200,000 to 250,000 clones are present, more than 65% being singletons, with the ten largest covering less than 4%. The specimen was peripheral blood. The receptors shown here come from a woman of 80 years or more with acute or convalescent COVID-19.

The genes are TRBV11-1 and TRBJ1-1; D is unclear. The ends were cut back, 5 bases at V and 6 bases at J, with 13 bases in the middle. There are 13 residues in the CDR3. The germline V gene encodes CDR1 SGHAT and CDR2 FQDESV (reference sequence). The CDR3 DNA reads TGTGCCAGCAGCCCCCGGGAGCGGGCTGAAGCTTTCTTT. It yields the protein CASSPRERAEAFF.

This clone has a handful of counts. The chain is built from TRBV25-1 and TRBJ1-2, with 7 bases fitting TRBD1. V lost 3 bases, J lost 4 bases, and 8 bases stayed unmatched. The CDR3 is 15 amino acids. Germline CDR1 MGHDK, CDR2 SYGVNS. CDR3 nucleotide sequence: TGTGCCAGCAGTGATGACTCGGGACAGATCTATGGCTACACCTTC. This sequence encodes CASSDDSGQIYGYTF.

The chain has TRBV5-5 and TRBJ2-3, with 10 bases matching TRBD1. Germline lookup yields CDR1 SGHKS and CDR2 YYEKEE (reference sequence). The CDR3 contains 14 residues. Losses at the gene ends were 4 bases for V and 6 bases for J; bases not matched to a gene: 5. The CDR3 region is CASSRGQGLDTQYF. CDR3 DNA: TGTGCCAGCAGCAGGGGACAGGGGTTGGATACGCAGTATTTT.

This clone was found a few times. CDR3 sequence (DNA): TGTGCCAGCAGCCTTAGGGCAGGGGCCGGAATAAACACTGAAGCTTTCTTT. This gives the protein CASSLRAGAGINTEAFF. This chain links TRBV14 with TRBJ1-1, with D possibly TRBD1 on 6 matching bases. CDR1 SGHDN and CDR2 FVKESK come from the germline V gene. The CDR3 spans 17 residues. Trimming took 4 bases from V and 2 from J, leaving 20 bases between them.

The gene calls are TRBV4-1 and TRBJ1-4; 8 nucleotides align to TRBD1. The CDR3 is 16 residues long. Germline loops: CDR1 MGHRA, CDR2 YSYEKL. V dropped 1 base and J dropped 7; count of bases not matched to a gene: 8. The CDR3 protein is CASSQGPQGAGEKLFF. The CDR3 coding sequence is TGCGCCAGCAGCCAAGGGCCCCAGGGGGCCGGTGAAAAACTGTTTTTT.

This clone was detected only once. The chain carries TRBV5-1 and TRBJ1-1; perhaps TRBD1 as D (5 bases). CDR1 and CDR2 from the germline V gene are SGHRS and YFSETQ. Trimming stripped 0 bases from V and 0 bases from J, with 12 bases between. The CDR3 is 16 residues long. CDR3 coding DNA: TGCGCCAGCAGCTTGGCCGGGGGAAATTTGAACACTGAAGCTTTCTTT. Its protein product is CASSLAGGNLNTEAFF.

The V call is TRBV27, the J call TRBJ1-1; perhaps TRBD1 as D (5 bases). The CDR3 runs 13 residues. Germline V gene data show CDR1 as MNHEY and CDR2 as SMNVEV (reference sequence). The ends were cut back, 0 bases at V and 4 bases at J, with 6 bases in the middle. This chain's CDR3 is CASSLSGGTEAFF. DNA of the CDR3: TGTGCCAGCAGTTTATCGGGGGGCACTGAAGCTTTCTTT.

The genes are TRBV28 and TRBJ1-6; the match to TRBD1 covers 7 bases. V was clipped by 6 bases and J by 0 bases; unmatched bases: 11. The V gene's germline CDR1 is MDHEN and CDR2 SYDVKM. The CDR3 is 18 amino acids. DNA of the CDR3: TGTGCCAGCAGACCTACCGGGACAGCGAGCTCCTATAATTCACCCCTCCACTTT. It codes for CASRPTGTASSYNSPLHF.

The chain is built from TRBV7-2 and TRBJ2-3; 7 bases are a match to TRBD1. The CDR3 extends over 13 amino acids. V was pared by 9 bases and J by 9 bases, with 12 bases of the junction left unmatched. Germline CDR1 and CDR2: SGHTA and FQGNSA. CDR3 sequence: CASSPGTAATQYF. CDR3 sequence (DNA): TGTGCCAGTAGCCCGGGGACAGCCGCGACGCAGTATTTT.

The chain links TRBV18 to TRBJ2-2; D is perhaps TRBD1 (6 bases). V gave up 6 bases and J gave up 6 bases, with 14 bases separating them. Germline V gives CDR1 KGHSH, CDR2 LQKENI. The CDR3 covers 14 residues. The CDR3 bases are TGTGCCAGCTCCCTCATTGAGGGGGCCGGGGAGCTGTTTTTT. Residues: CASSLIEGAGELFF.

The gene calls are TRBV5-5 and TRBJ2-3, with no clear D. CDR1 is SGHKS and CDR2 is YYEKEE in the germline V gene (reference sequence). The CDR3 is 14 amino acids. V lost 1 base to trimming and J lost 4 bases, with 10 bases between them. The CDR3 loop reads CASSLFEAADTQYF. CDR3 sequence (DNA): TGTGCCAGCAGCTTGTTTGAGGCGGCAGATACGCAGTATTTT.

This clone has more than one count but fewer than ten. J is TRBJ1-5 and V is TRBV19; D is perhaps TRBD1 (5 bases). V dropped 3 bases and J dropped 0 bases, with 12 bases sitting between them. Germline-derived CDR1 and CDR2 are LNHDA and SQIVND (reference sequence). The CDR3 has 16 amino acids. CDR3 coding DNA: TGTGCCAGTAGTATGGGGGGTCTGGGTAGCAATCAGCCCCAGCATTTT. Its translation: CASSMGGLGSNQPQHF.

The gene calls are TRBV6-5 and TRBJ1-2; maybe TRBD1 (5 bases). The ends were cut back, 6 bases at V and 8 bases at J, with 13 bases in the middle. This CDR3 is built from 12 residues. Germline CDR1 reads MNHEY; CDR2 reads SVGAGI. In DNA, the CDR3 is TGTGCCAGCAGGTCCCCAGGGTCCGGCTACACCTTC. It encodes CASRSPGSGYTF.

The chain links TRBV3-1 (or the pseudogene TRBV3-2) to TRBJ2-3; tentatively, D is TRBD1 (5 bases). In germline, CDR1 is LGHDT, CDR2 YNNKEL (reference sequence). V lost 0 bases to trimming and J lost 2 bases, with 12 bases between them. The CDR3 contains 16 residues. CDR3 residues: CASSQDAARATDTQYF. The CDR3 bases are TGTGCCAGCAGCCAAGACGCGGCCAGGGCCACAGATACGCAGTATTTT.

V and J are TRBV24-1 and TRBJ2-1; TRBD1 might be the D (5 bases). V was trimmed by 1 base and J by 10 bases, leaving 13 bases between them. Germline-derived CDR1 and CDR2 are KGHDR and SFDVKD. The CDR3 extends over 14 amino acids. CDR3 DNA sequence: TGTGCCACCAGTGATTTCCCAGGGTTCCCCGAGCAGTTCTTC. It specifies CATSDFPGFPEQFF.

The rearrangement links TRBV19 to TRBJ2-1; TRBD2 aligns across 7 bases. The J segment lost 6 bases and the V segment lost 3 bases, leaving 8 bases of the junction unmatched. CDR3 length: 15 residues. The germline V gene encodes CDR1 LNHDA and CDR2 SQIVND (reference sequence). The CDR3 DNA is TGTGCCAGTAGTATGCGAGCGGGGAGGAGCAATGAGCAGTTCTTC. This sequence encodes CASSMRAGRSNEQFF.

This clone was counted between two and nine times. The chain uses TRBV11-3 and TRBJ2-7; the match to TRBD2 covers 8 bases. The germline CDR1 and CDR2 sequences are SGHNT and YENEEA. The length of the CDR3 is 14 residues. V trimming: 5 bases; J trimming: 6 bases; junction bases outside the gene matches: 9. CDR3 amino acids: CASSPRRGGSEQYF. CDR3 nucleotides: TGTGCCAGCAGCCCTCGACGGGGGGGGAGCGAGCAGTACTTC.

J is TRBJ1-2 and V is TRBV3-1 (or the pseudogene TRBV3-2), with TRBD1 as a possible D gene (6 bases). Germline V gives CDR1 LGHDT, CDR2 YNNKEL (reference sequence). V was shortened by 4 bases and J by 4 bases, with 10 bases between the two germline ends. The CDR3 is 13 amino acids. The CDR3 DNA reads TGTGCCAGCAGCCCAACAGGGACCTATGGCTACACCTTC. Translation: CASSPTGTYGYTF.

Concerning this clone itself: This specimen includes other DNA sequences encoding the same CDR3. The rearrangement links TRBV5-1 to TRBJ1-2, with D maybe TRBD1 (6 bases). V lost 0 bases to trimming and J lost 2 bases, with 8 bases between them. CDR1 is SGHRS, CDR2 YFSETQ, per germline. The CDR3 extends over 14 amino acids. The CDR3 region has the DNA TGCGCCAGCAGCTTGGTACAGGGAAACTATGGCTACACCTTC. Translation gives CASSLVQGNYGYTF. The complete variable domain, with remaining parts taken from reference TRBV5-1 and TRBJ1-2, reads KAGVTQTPRYLIKTRGQQVTLSCSPISGHRSVSWYQQTPGQGLQFLFEYFSETQRNKGNFPGRFSGRQFSNSRSEMNVSTLELGDSALYLCASSLVQGNYGYTFGSGTRLTVV.

This clone was counted between two and nine times. The chain employs TRBV5-1 and TRBJ2-1, with D perhaps TRBD1 (6 bases). The CDR3 contains 14 residues. The germline V gene has CDR1 SGHRS and CDR2 YFSETQ. V lost 0 bases, J lost 7 bases, and 11 bases lay in between. Written as DNA, the CDR3 is TGCGCCAGCAGCTTGGACAGGGTAAGGAATGAGCAGTTCTTC. It is translated as CASSLDRVRNEQFF.

In this sample, this clone turned up a few times. The rearrangement joins TRBV18 to TRBJ2-1; 8 positions agree with TRBD1. J gave up 5 bases and V 6 bases, and 9 bases lay outside the gene matches. Germline CDR1 KGHSH, CDR2 LQKENI. The CDR3 runs to 15 residues. CDR3 loop: CASSPGRGRHNEQFF. Here the CDR3 DNA reads TGTGCCAGCTCTCCGGGCAGGGGGCGACACAATGAGCAGTTCTTC.

This chain connects TRBV12-3 or TRBV12-4 to TRBJ1-6; D is uncertain. The V and J ends lost 5 bases and 8 bases respectively, with 7 bases between them. The CDR3 runs 12 residues. CDR3: CASSRTYSPLHF. The CDR3 DNA reads TGTGCCAGCAGTCGTACATATTCACCCCTCCACTTT.

The V call is TRBV6-2 or TRBV6-3, the J call TRBJ1-5; 7 nucleotides align to TRBD1. J lost 7 bases, V lost 2 bases, and 8 bases had no gene match. CDR3 length equals 15 residues. CDR1 and CDR2 from the germline V gene are MNHEY and SVGEGT. The chain's CDR3 is CASSYGNRGSQPQHF. The CDR3 DNA reads as TGTGCCAGCAGTTACGGGAACAGGGGCAGCCAGCCCCAGCATTTT.

V gene TRBV19 combines with J gene TRBJ1-5; 8 bases are a match to TRBD1. The CDR3 runs to 18 residues. The junction had 10 bases not matched to a gene; V was cut back by 3 bases and J by 0 bases. Germline V gives CDR1 LNHDA, CDR2 SQIVND (reference sequence). In DNA, the CDR3 is TGTGCCAGTAGTATTTTCGGGACAGGCCCTAATAGCAATCAGCCCCAGCATTTT. Its protein product is CASSIFGTGPNSNQPQHF.

The chain links TRBV6-1 to TRBJ2-1; perhaps TRBD2 as D (6 bases). The CDR3 consists of 14 residues. CDR1 is MNHNS, CDR2 SASEGT, per germline. Trimming stripped 0 bases from V and 5 bases from J, with 8 bases between. CDR3 DNA sequence: TGTGCCAGCAGTGAAGCGGCGGGGAACAATGAGCAGTTCTTC. Translated: CASSEAAGNNEQFF.

The chain has TRBV7-2 and TRBJ2-2; TRBD2 agrees at 7 bases. The V gene end was trimmed by 0 bases and the J gene end by 3 bases; junction bases not matched to a gene: 7. Germline values: CDR1 SGHTA, CDR2 FQGNSA. This CDR3 spans 17 amino acids. CDR3 in amino acids: CASSLAGGNVDTGELFF. DNA for the CDR3: TGTGCCAGCAGCTTAGCGGGGGGGAATGTGGACACCGGGGAGCTGTTTTTT.

The count of this clone is one. The chain employs TRBV30 and TRBJ1-2; D perhaps matches TRBD1 (6 bases). Trimming removed 4 bases from V and 8 bases from J, with 17 bases in between. Per the germline V gene, CDR1 is GTSNPN and CDR2 is SVGIG (reference sequence). The CDR3 has 13 residues. The CDR3 here is CAWNWGQGVGYTF. The CDR3 nucleotides read TGTGCCTGGAACTGGGGACAAGGGGTCGGCTACACCTTC.

The V gene is TRBV19, the J gene TRBJ1-5; TRBD1 aligns across 11 bases. The CDR3 is 17 amino acids. V lost 4 bases, J lost 2 bases, and 7 bases stayed unmatched. In germline, CDR1 is LNHDA, CDR2 SQIVND (reference sequence). The CDR3: CASSTGQGARGNQPQHF. In nucleotides, the CDR3 is TGTGCCAGTAGTACCGGACAGGGGGCGCGCGGCAATCAGCCCCAGCATTTT. Full variable domain (missing parts from reference TRBV19 and TRBJ1-5): DGGITQSPKYLFRKEGQNVTLSCEQNLNHDAMYWYRQDPGQGLRLIYYSQIVNDFQKGDIAEGYSVSREKKESFPLTVTSAQKNPTAFYLCASSTGQGARGNQPQHFGDGTRLSIL.

CDR3 DNA: TGTGCCTGGAGTCAACTGACAGATAATTCACCCCTCCACTTT. Amino acids: CAWSQLTDNSPLHF. The V and J genes are TRBV30 and TRBJ1-6; weak D call: TRBD1 (5 bases). V lost 2 bases and J lost 5, with 10 bases in between. CDR3 length: 14 amino acids. Germline V gene data show CDR1 as GTSNPN and CDR2 as SVGIG (reference sequence).